This T cell receptor beta chain is drawn from a study of blood T cell repertoires in COVID-19. Study overall: Samples taken during acute and convalescent COVID-19 were collected in the United States, Italy and Spain. The analysed material was cDNA or gDNA that came from T cells, B-cell-depleted T cells, or PBMCs.

Germline CDR1 LNHDA, CDR2 SQIVND (reference sequence). Trimming left V 6 bases short and J 5 bases short, with 10 bases between. The CDR3 totals 13 residues. Original data processing: The assay estimated nucleated cells by amplifying reference gene primers. Repertoires were generated with immunoSEQ multiplex PCR, while TCRdb's copy carries only in-frame clones and drops some. V, J and clone size reflect that table, while D and trimming were determined from the DNA. Among approximately 250,000 clones listed, more than 80% were seen once. The chain joins TRBV19 to TRBJ2-2, with a weak D call TRBD1 (6 bases). This TCR was recovered from a man aged 30 to 39 who had recovered from COVID-19. The sample was peripheral blood. CDR3 sequence (DNA): TGTGCCAGTAGGAGGACAGATACCGGGGAGCTGTTTTTT. Translation: CASRRTDTGELFF.